This T cell receptor beta chain derives from a study of T cell changes during pregnancy in multiple sclerosis. Assay: immunoSEQ multiplex PCR; the TCRdb copy retains only in-frame clones and omits some. In the table there are about 130,000 clones, roughly 97% of which are singletons. CDR1 SNHLY and CDR2 FYNNEI come from the germline V gene. The J segment lost 4 bases and the V segment lost 3 bases, leaving 2 bases of the junction unmatched. The CDR3 runs to 14 residues. The J gene is TRBJ2-1, the V gene TRBV2; 8 positions match TRBD2. This TCR came from a female donor with multiple sclerosis, enrolled in a pregnancy study. The starting material was peripheral blood, obtained after pregnancy. The CDR3 sequence is CASSESGSYNEQFF. The CDR3 nucleotides read TGTGCCAGCAGTGAGAGCGGGAGTTACAATGAGCAGTTCTTC.